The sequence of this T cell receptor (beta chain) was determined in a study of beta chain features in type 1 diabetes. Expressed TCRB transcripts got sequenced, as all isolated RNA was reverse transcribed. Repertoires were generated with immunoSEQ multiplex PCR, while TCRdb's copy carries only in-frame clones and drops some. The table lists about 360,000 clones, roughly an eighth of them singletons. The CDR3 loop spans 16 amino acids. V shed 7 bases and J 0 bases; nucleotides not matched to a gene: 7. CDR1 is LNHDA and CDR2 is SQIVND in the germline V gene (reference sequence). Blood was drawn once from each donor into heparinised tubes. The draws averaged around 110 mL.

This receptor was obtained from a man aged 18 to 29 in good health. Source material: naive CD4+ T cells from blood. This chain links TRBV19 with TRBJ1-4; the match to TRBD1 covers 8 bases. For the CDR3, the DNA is TGTGCCAGTAACTCCGGGACAGGAGCAACTAATGAAAAACTGTTTTTT. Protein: CASNSGTGATNEKLFF.